This TCR beta chain was identified during a study of CD8 T cells in Susac syndrome (dated 2019 in TCRdb). For context, the study as a whole: The study used repertoire sequencing to test whether antigen drove CD8+ T cell activation and differentiation in Susac syndrome.

Peripheral blood CD8+ and CD4+ T cells from healthy donors, Susac syndrome patients and multiple sclerosis patients were profiled using high-throughput TCR beta sequencing. The multiple sclerosis controls were treatment-naive patients whose relapsing-remitting disease, either stable or active, fulfilled the revised McDonald criteria. Bulk CD8+ and CD4+ T cells were purified magnetically by negative isolation, whereas CD8+ TEMRA cells were enriched by FACS. Blood was collected in EDTA tubes and processed within 24 hours, with PBMCs isolated through density gradient centrifugation. PBMCs intended for TCR sequencing were cryopreserved in liquid nitrogen and were subsequently thawed in a 37 degrees C water bath. The sorted or isolated CD4+, CD8+ and CD8+ TEMRA cells reached a purity of at least 90%. Broad study findings and their caveats: The number of individuals in the TCR sequencing and HLA analysis was acknowledged as relatively small.

Worth noting for this clonotype: This receptor's antigen is unknown. Per-base qualities were not stored, and no clone one base away is much larger.

RNA was extracted using the RNeasy kit, and roughly 0.5 to 1 ug of the RNA was reverse transcribed with random hexamers. The immunoSEQ multiplex PCR assay, covering 54 Vbeta and 13 Jbeta segments, was used to amplify TCR beta CDR3 regions. PCR amplification bias was corrected by using a synthetic template baseline for primer optimization and computational correction. On the authors' methods: Reads were assigned to V, D and J genes according to IMGT and analyzed in immunoSEQ Analyzer, with only productive sequences retained. Clonality was computed as one minus Shannon entropy normalized by log2 of the number of productive unique sequences. For each patient and control, public and private clones were evaluated among the 100 most prevalent clones. Susac-specific clones were defined as absent from healthy and MS cohorts, about 1,000 published viral clones and other ImmuneACCESS disease sequences. TCRdb handled the public reads itself, with Q25 trimming in fastp and clone calling in MiXCR, and kept productive beta chains. Duplicate CDR3 protein sequences are folded into a single record with the most common DNA and genes. These V and J calls originate from TCRdb's pipeline instead of the authors' own analysis. The sample records approximately 200,000 distinct CDR3 sequences, approximately 96% of which are singletons. The ten largest make up approximately 0.088% of the sample.

For CDR1 and CDR2, the germline V gene (reference sequence) lists DFQATT and SNEGSKA. The CDR3 runs 14 amino acids, cysteine and phenylalanine included. Solely the CDR3 DNA is kept, with 42 bases framed from the first base. V loses 0 bases, J loses 1 base, and the germline ends lie 9 bases apart. This chain is built from TRBV20-1 and TRBJ1-1; the D gene is unclear. Sequencing was done on a sample of CD4+ T cells from PBMCs. The sequence was collected from a human donor with multiple sclerosis. The nucleotide sequence is TGCAGTGCTAGAGATCGGGTGAGGAACACTGAAGCTTTCTTT. Translated, this is CSARDRVRNTEAFF.